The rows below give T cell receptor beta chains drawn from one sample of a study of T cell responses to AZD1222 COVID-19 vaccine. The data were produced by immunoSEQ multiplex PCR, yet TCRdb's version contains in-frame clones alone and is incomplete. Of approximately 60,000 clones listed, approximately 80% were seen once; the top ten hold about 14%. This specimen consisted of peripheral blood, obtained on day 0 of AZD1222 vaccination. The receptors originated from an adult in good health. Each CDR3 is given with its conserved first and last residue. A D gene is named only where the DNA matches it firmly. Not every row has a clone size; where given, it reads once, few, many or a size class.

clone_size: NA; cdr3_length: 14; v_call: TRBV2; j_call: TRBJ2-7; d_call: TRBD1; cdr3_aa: CASSRTGDNYEQYF; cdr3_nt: TGTGCCAGCAGTAGGACAGGGGACAACTACGAGCAGTACTTC
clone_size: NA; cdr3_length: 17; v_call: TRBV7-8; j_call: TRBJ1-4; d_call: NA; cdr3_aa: CASLPRARGSTNEKLFF; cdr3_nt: TGTGCCAGCCTACCCCGGGCCAGGGGTTCAACTAATGAAAAACTGTTTTTT
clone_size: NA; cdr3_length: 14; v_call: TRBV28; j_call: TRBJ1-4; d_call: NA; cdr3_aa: CASSSTDLVGKLFF; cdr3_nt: TGTGCCAGCAGTTCGACAGACCTGGTGGGGAAACTGTTTTTT
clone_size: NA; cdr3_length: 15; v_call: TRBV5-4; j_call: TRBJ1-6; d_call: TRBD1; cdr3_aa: CASSPGTGINSPLHF; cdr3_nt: TGTGCCAGCAGCCCGGGGACAGGGATTAATTCACCCCTCCACTTT
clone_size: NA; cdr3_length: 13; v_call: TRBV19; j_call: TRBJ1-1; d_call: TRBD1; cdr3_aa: CASGTTGRTEAFF; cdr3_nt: TGTGCCAGTGGAACGACAGGGAGGACTGAAGCTTTCTTT
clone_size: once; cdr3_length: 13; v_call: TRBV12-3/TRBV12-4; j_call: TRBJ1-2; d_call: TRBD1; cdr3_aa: CASSLTGGSGYTF; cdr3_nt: TGTGCCAGCAGTCTGACAGGGGGCTCTGGCTACACCTTC
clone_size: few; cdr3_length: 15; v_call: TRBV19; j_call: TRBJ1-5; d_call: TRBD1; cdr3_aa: CASSIQGGGNQPQHF; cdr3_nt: TGTGCCAGTAGTATACAGGGGGGTGGCAATCAGCCCCAGCATTTT
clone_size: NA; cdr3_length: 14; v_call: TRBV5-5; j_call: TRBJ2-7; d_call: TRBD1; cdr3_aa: CASSLRDRVYEQYF; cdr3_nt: TGTGCCAGCAGCCTCCGGGACAGGGTCTACGAGCAGTACTTC
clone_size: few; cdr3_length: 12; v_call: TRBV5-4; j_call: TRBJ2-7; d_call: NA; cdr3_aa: CASSLGPFEQYF; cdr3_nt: TGTGCCAGCAGCTTGGGGCCCTTCGAGCAGTACTTC
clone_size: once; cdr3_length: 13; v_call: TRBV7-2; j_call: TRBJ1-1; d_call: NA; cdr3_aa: CASTFKGGNEAFF; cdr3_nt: TGTGCCAGCACCTTCAAAGGGGGGAATGAAGCTTTCTTT
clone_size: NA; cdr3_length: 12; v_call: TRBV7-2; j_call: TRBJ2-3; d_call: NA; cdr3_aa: CASSSYADTQYF; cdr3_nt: TGTGCCAGCAGCTCTTACGCAGATACGCAGTATTTT
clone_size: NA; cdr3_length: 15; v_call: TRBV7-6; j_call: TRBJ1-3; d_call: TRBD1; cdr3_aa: CASSLGTGSGNTIYF; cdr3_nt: TGTGCCAGCAGCTTGGGGACAGGCTCTGGAAACACCATATATTTT
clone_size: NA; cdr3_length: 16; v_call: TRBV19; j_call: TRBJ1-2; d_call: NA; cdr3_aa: CASSPQDTILNYGYTF; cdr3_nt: TGTGCCAGTAGCCCACAGGACACCATTCTTAACTATGGCTACACCTTC
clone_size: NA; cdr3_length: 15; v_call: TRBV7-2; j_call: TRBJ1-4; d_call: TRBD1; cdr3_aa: CASRNRGLSNEKLFF; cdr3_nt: TGTGCCAGCAGAAACAGGGGGCTTTCTAATGAAAAACTGTTTTTT
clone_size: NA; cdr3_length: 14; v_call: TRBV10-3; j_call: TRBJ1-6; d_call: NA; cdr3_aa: CAISEPAGDSPLHF; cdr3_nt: TGTGCCATCAGTGAGCCCGCGGGGGATTCACCCCTCCACTTT
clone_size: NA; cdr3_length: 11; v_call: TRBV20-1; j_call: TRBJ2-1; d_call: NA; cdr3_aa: CSARRQDEQFF; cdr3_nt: TGCAGTGCCCGAAGGCAGGATGAGCAGTTCTTC
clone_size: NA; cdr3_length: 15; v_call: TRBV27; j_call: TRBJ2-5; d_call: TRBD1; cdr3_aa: CASSLSTGGVETQYF; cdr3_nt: TGTGCCAGCAGTTTATCGACAGGGGGTGTGGAGACCCAGTACTTC
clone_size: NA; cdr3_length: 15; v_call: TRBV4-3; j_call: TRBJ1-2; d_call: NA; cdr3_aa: CASSQDATVNYGYTF; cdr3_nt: TGCGCCAGCAGCCAAGATGCGACAGTTAACTATGGCTACACCTTC